This T cell receptor beta chain was found in a study of cytomegalovirus exposure and HLA in healthy donors. 13 Jbeta primers and 60 Vbeta primers were used for the PCR. Sequenced by immunoSEQ multiplex PCR; TCRdb stores in-frame clones only, minus some. The table records roughly 150,000 clones, less than 85% of them present only once. The V gene's germline CDR1 is LGHNA and CDR2 YNFKEQ. This CDR3 spans 17 amino acids. The ends were cut back, 0 bases at V and 0 bases at J, with 12 bases in the middle. Sequencing was performed on PBMCs. This clonotype was obtained from an older woman in good health and CMV-seropositive. The chain couples TRBV4-2 to TRBJ2-1, with a weak D call TRBD2 (5 bases). CDR3 protein: CASSQEVRVSSYNEQFF. In nucleotides, the CDR3 is TGTGCCAGCAGCCAAGAAGTGCGGGTCAGCTCCTACAATGAGCAGTTCTTC.